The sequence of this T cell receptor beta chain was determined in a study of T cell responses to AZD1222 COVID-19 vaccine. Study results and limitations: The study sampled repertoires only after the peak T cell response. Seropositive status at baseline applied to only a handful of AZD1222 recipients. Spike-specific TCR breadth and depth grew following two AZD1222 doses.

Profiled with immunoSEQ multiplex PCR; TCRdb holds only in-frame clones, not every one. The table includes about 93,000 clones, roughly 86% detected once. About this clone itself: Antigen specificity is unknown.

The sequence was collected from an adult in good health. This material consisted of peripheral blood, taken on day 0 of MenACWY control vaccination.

The CDR3 DNA reads as TGCAGCGTTGAAACGGCTCAAGGCAACTATGGCTACACCTTC. Protein product: CSVETAQGNYGYTF. V usage is TRBV29-1 and J usage is TRBJ1-2; D uncertain. The V end was cut by 2 bases, the J end by 2 bases, with 12 bases between. Germline V gene sequence: CDR1 SQVTM, CDR2 ANQGSEA. This CDR3 has 14 residues.